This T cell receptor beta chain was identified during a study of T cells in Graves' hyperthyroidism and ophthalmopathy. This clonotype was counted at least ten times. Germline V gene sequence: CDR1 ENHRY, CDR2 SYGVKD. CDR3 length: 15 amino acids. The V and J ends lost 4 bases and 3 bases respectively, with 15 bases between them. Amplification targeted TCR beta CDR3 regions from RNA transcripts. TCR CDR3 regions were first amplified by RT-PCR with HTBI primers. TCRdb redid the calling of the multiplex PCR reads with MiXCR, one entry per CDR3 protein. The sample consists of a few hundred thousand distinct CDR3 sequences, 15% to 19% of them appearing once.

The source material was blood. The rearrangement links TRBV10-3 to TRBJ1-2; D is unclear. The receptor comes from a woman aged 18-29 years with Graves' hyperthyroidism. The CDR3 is CAISAVDGYYYGYTF. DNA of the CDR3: TGTGCCATCAGTGCGGTGGACGGATACTACTATGGCTACACCTTC.